The clone carrying this TCR beta chain occurred a few times. The sample is drawn from a study of OX40 agonist ivuxolimab in advanced cancers. In germline, CDR1 is KGHSH, CDR2 LQKENI. The CDR3 spans 13 residues. V was clipped by 3 bases and J by 3 bases; unmatched bases: 2. The data were produced by immunoSEQ multiplex PCR, yet TCRdb's version contains in-frame clones alone and is incomplete. The top ten hold 0.33% of the sample, which has fewer than 100,000 clones, approximately 91% seen once. Here the sequenced sample was CD4+ or CD8+ T cells sorted from blood, taken in a trial of the OX40 agonist ivuxolimab. The receptor's source is an adult with an advanced solid tumor such as melanoma, head and neck, liver or kidney cancer. The gene calls are TRBV18 and TRBJ2-7; TRBD1 aligns across 7 bases. CDR3 loop: CASSPGQNYEQYF. CDR3 bases: TGTGCCAGCTCACCGGGACAGAACTACGAGCAGTACTTC.